These 11 T cell receptor beta chains originate from one sample sequenced in a study of shared clonotypes between healthy human individuals. Produced via immunoSEQ multiplex PCR; TCRdb's table is partial and in-frame only. The sample has fewer than 650,000 clones, roughly 79% seen once. Sequencing input: PBMCs. The origin of the receptors is a woman in her thirties or forties in good health. Some clones in this sample may be carry-over from other donors' samples.

This clone showed up just once. The V and J genes are TRBV5-1 and TRBJ2-5; no clear D. Trimming left V 0 bases short and J 0 bases short, with 6 bases between. CDR3 length: 14 amino acids. Germline CDR1 and CDR2: SGHRS and YFSETQ. This CDR3 is CASSLDVYQETQYF. The CDR3 nucleotides read TGCGCCAGCAGCTTGGATGTCTACCAAGAGACCCAGTACTTC.

V gene TRBV15 combines with J gene TRBJ2-1; 7 bases match TRBD1. CDR3 length: 15 amino acids. The germline CDR1 and CDR2 sequences are LNHNV and YYDKDF (reference sequence). Trimming cost V 2 bases and J 6 bases; bases outside gene matches: 7. The CDR3 DNA sequence: TGTGCCACCAGCAGATCCGGGACAGTAATCAATGAGCAGTTCTTC. It translates to CATSRSGTVINEQFF.

This chain uses TRBV29-1 with TRBJ2-3; D tentatively fits TRBD1 or TRBD2 (7 bases each). Germline values: CDR1 SQVTM, CDR2 ANQGSEA. V was cut by 1 base and J by 6 bases, with 17 bases left in between. The CDR3 extends over 15 amino acids. The CDR3: CSVEGEAGGGDTQYF. The CDR3 bases are TGCAGCGTTGAAGGCGAGGCAGGGGGAGGGGATACGCAGTATTTT.

This chain links TRBV19 with TRBJ1-2; a weak D match, TRBD1 (6 bases). This CDR3 region has 16 residues. Germline loops: CDR1 LNHDA, CDR2 SQIVND (reference sequence). Trimming took off 0 bases at V and 4 bases at J, with 15 bases between the two ends. The CDR3 here is CASSIEGGPGGYGYTF. The CDR3 DNA reads as TGTGCCAGTAGTATAGAGGGGGGGCCCGGTGGCTATGGCTACACCTTC.

The genes are TRBV19 and TRBJ2-1; 11 bases are a match to TRBD2. Germline trimming cut 9 bases from V and 3 bases from J; bases unmatched to any gene: 1. The germline V gene encodes CDR1 LNHDA and CDR2 SQIVND (reference sequence). CDR3 length: 13 residues. The CDR3: CASGTSGYNEQFF. CDR3 DNA: TGTGCCAGCGGGACTAGCGGCTACAATGAGCAGTTCTTC.

The CDR3 DNA reads as TGTGCCAGCAGCTTGGATGCGCGGCAGCCCCAGCATTTT. Encoded protein: CASSLDARQPQHF. The chain employs TRBV5-4 and TRBJ1-5; D remains ambiguous. The germline V gene has CDR1 SGHNT and CDR2 YYREEE (reference sequence). V was trimmed by 0 bases and J by 7 bases, leaving 8 bases between them. The CDR3 runs to 13 residues.

The genes are TRBV28 and TRBJ1-2; 7 positions match TRBD1. The trim removed 8 bases at V and 4 bases at J, leaving 7 bases unmatched. The CDR3 spans 13 residues. The germline V gene encodes CDR1 MDHEN and CDR2 SYDVKM. The CDR3 sequence is CASWDSYLYGYTF. In DNA form, the CDR3 reads TGTGCCAGCTGGGACAGTTACCTCTATGGCTACACCTTC.

This chain uses TRBV7-9 with TRBJ1-5; D gene uncertain. The length of the CDR3 is 14 residues. Between the trimmed V and J ends, which lost 4 bases and 4 bases, there was a span of 11 bases. CDR1 and CDR2 (germline): SEHNR, FQNEAQ (reference sequence). CDR3 sequence: CASSSSTRNQPQHF. The CDR3 region has the DNA TGTGCCAGCAGCTCCTCGACACGGAATCAGCCCCAGCATTTT.

The chain links TRBV14 to TRBJ2-2; D ambiguous. CDR1 is SGHDN, CDR2 FVKESK, per germline. CDR3 length: 14 amino acids. Deletions cut 1 base from V and 6 bases from J, with 9 bases between. In nucleotides, the CDR3 is TGTGCCAGCAGCCAAGTATTCAGCTCCGGGGAGCTGTTTTTT. Translation gives CASSQVFSSGELFF.

This clone was recorded at least ten times. This chain uses TRBV28 with TRBJ1-2, with D possibly TRBD1 on 5 matching bases. Trimming left V 5 bases short and J 6 bases short, with 19 bases between. Looked up from germline, CDR1 is MDHEN and CDR2 is SYDVKM. The CDR3 is made up of 15 amino acids. The DNA for the CDR3 is TGTGCCAGCAGTCCTTACCGGGACGGCCTAAATGGCTACACCTTC. Translating it yields CASSPYRDGLNGYTF.

The chain recombines TRBV30 with TRBJ2-3, with 11 nucleotides matching TRBD2. Germline loops: CDR1 GTSNPN, CDR2 SVGIG (reference sequence). This CDR3 spans 18 amino acids. Trimming removed 1 base from V and 2 bases from J; junction bases left unmatched: 11. The CDR3 coding sequence is TGTGCCTGGAGTGCCGGGACTAGCGGATTTACTTCCACAGATACGCAGTATTTT. This encodes CAWSAGTSGFTSTDTQYF. The full variable domain, with the rest looked up from reference TRBV30 and TRBJ2-3, is SQTIHQWPATLVQPVGSPLSLECTVEGTSNPNLYWYRQAAGRGLQLLFYSVGIGQISSEVPQNLSASRPQDRQFILSSKKLLLSDSGFYLCAWSAGTSGFTSTDTQYFGPGTRLTVL.